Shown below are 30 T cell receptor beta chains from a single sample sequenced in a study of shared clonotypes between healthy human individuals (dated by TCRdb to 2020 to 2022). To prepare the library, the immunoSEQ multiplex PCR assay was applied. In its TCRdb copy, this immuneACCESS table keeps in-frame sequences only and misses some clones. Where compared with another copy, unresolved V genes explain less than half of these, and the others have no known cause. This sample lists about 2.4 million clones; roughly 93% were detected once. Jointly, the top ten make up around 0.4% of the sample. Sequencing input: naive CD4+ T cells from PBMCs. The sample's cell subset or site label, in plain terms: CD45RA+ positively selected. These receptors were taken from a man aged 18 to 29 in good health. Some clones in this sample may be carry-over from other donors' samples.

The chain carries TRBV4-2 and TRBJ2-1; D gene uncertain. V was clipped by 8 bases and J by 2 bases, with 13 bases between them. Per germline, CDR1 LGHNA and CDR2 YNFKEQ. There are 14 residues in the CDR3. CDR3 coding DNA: TGTGCCAGCCGCGCAGACTTCGCCTACAATGAGCAGTTCTTC. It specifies CASRADFAYNEQFF.

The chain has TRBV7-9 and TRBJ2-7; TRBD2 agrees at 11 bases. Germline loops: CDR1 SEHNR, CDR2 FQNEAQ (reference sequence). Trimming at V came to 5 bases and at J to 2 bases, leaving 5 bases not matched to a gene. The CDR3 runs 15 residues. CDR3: CASSHGTSGTYEQYF. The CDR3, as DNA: TGTGCCAGCAGCCACGGGACTAGCGGAACCTACGAGCAGTACTTC.

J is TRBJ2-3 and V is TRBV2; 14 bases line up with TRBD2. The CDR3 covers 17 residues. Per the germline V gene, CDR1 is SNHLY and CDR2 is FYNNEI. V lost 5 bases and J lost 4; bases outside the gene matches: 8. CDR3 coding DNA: TGTGCCAGCAGTCTACTTGGGACTAGCGGGAGTCCAGATACGCAGTATTTT. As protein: CASSLLGTSGSPDTQYF.

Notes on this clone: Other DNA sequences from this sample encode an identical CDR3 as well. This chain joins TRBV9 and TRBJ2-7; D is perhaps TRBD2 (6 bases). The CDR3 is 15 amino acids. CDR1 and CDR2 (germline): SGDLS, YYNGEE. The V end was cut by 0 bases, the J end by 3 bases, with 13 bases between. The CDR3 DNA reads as TGTGCCAGCAGCGTAGGAGGCGGGACCAGCTACGAGCAGTACTTC. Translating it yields CASSVGGGTSYEQYF.

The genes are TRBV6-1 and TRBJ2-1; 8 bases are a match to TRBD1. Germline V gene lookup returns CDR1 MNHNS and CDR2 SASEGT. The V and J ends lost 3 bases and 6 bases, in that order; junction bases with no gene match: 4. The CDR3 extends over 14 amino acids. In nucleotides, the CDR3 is TGTGCCAGCAGTGACAGGGGGCGGCTCAATGAGCAGTTCTTC. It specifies CASSDRGRLNEQFF.

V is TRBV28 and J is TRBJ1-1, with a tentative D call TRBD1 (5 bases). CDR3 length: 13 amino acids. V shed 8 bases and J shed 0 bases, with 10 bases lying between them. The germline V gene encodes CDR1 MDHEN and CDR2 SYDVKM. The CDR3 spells CASGGGMNTEAFF. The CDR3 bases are TGTGCCAGCGGTGGGGGAATGAACACTGAAGCTTTCTTT. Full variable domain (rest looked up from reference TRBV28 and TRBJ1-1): DVKVTQSSRYLVKRTGEKVFLECVQDMDHENMFWYRQDPGLGLRLIYFSYDVKMKEKGDIPEGYSVSREKKERFSLILESASTNQTSMYLCASGGGMNTEAFFGQGTRLTVV.

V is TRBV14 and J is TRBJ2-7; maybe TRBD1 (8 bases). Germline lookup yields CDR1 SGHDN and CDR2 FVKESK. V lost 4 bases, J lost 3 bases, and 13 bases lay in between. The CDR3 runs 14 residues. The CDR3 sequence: CASSLGGTGYEQYF. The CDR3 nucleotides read TGTGCCAGCAGCCTCGGGGGGACAGGCTACGAGCAGTACTTC.

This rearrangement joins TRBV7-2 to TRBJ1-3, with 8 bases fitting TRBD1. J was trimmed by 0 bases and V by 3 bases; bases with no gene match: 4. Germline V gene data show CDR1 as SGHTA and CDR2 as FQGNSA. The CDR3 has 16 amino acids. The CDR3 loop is CASSFTGGASGNTIYF. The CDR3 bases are TGTGCCAGCAGCTTCACAGGGGGGGCCTCTGGAAACACCATATATTTT.

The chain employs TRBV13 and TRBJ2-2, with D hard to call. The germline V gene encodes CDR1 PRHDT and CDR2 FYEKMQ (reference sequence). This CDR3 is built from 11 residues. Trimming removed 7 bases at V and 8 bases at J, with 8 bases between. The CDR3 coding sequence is TGTGCCAGCACGTACATGGGGGAGCTGTTTTTT. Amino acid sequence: CASTYMGELFF.

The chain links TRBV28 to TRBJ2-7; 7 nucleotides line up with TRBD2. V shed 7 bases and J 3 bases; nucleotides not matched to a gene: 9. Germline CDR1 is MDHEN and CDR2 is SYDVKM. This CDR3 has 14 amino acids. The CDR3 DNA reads TGTGCCAGCATGAGGCCAGCGGGAAACTACGAGCAGTACTTC. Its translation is CASMRPAGNYEQYF.

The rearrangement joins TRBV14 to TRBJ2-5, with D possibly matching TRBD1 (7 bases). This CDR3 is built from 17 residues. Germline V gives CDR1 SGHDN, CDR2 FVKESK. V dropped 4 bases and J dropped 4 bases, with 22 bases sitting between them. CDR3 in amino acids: CASSLFRQGGFPETQYF. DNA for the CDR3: TGTGCCAGCAGCCTGTTCCGACAGGGAGGTTTCCCAGAGACCCAGTACTTC.

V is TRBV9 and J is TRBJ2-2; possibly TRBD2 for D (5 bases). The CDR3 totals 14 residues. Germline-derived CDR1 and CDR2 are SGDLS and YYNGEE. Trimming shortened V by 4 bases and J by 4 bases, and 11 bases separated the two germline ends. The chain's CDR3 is CASSTREFTGELFF. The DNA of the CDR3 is TGTGCCAGCAGCACCCGGGAATTCACCGGGGAGCTGTTTTTT. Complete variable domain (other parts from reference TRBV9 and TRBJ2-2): DSGVTQTPKHLITATGQRVTLRCSPRSGDLSVYWYQQSLDQGLQFLIQYYNGEERAKGNILERFSAQQFPDLHSELNLSSLELGDSALYFCASSTREFTGELFFGEGSRLTVL.

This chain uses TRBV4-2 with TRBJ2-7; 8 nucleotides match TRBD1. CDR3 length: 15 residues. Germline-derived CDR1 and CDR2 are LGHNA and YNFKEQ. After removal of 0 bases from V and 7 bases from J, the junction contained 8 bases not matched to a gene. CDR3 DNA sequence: TGTGCCAGCAGCCAAGATTGGCAGGGGGCGTGGGAGCAGTACTTC. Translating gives CASSQDWQGAWEQYF.

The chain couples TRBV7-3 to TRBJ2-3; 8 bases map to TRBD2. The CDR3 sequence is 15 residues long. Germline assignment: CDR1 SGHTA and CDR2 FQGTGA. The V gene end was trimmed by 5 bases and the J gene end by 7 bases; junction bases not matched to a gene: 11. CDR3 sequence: CASSPGTSRMHTQYF. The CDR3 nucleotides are TGTGCCAGCAGCCCGGGGACTAGTCGCATGCATACGCAGTATTTT.

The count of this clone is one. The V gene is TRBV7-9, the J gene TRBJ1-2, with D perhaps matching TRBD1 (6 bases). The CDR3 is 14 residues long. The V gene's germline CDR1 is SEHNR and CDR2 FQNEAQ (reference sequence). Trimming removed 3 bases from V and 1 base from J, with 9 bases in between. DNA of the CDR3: TGTGCCAGCAGCTTGAACAGGGTTAACTATGGCTACACCTTC. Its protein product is CASSLNRVNYGYTF.

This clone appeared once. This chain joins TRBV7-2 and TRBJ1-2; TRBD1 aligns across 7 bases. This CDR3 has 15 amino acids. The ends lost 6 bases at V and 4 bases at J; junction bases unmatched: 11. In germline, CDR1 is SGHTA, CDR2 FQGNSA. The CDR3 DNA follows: TGTGCCAGCAGACTCCATCGCAGGGGGGCCTATGGCTACACCTTC. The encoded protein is CASRLHRRGAYGYTF.

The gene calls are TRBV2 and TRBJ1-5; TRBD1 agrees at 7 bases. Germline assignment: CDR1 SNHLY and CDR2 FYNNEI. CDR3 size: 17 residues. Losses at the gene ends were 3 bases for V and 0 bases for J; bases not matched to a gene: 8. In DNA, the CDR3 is TGTGCCAGCAGTGACGGCAGGGGGTCGAATAGCAATCAGCCCCAGCATTTT. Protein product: CASSDGRGSNSNQPQHF.

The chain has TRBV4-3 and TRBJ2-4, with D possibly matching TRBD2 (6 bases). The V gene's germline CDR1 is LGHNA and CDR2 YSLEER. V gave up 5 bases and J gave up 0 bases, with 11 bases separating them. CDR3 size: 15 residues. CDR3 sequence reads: CASSVAVLAKNIQYF. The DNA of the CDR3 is TGCGCCAGCAGCGTAGCGGTTCTAGCCAAAAACATTCAGTACTTC.

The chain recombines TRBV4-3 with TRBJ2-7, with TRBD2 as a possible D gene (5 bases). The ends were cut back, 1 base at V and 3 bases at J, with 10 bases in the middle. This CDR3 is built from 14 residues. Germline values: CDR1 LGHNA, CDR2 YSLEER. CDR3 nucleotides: TGCGCCAGCAGCCAAGTACGGGATGGCTACGAGCAGTACTTC. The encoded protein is CASSQVRDGYEQYF.

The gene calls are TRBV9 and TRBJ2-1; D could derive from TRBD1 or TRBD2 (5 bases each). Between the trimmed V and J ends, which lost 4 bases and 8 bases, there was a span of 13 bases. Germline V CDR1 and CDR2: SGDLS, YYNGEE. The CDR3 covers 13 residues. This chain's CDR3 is CASSRGPLDEQFF. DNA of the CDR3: TGTGCCAGCAGCAGGGGACCGTTGGATGAGCAGTTCTTC.

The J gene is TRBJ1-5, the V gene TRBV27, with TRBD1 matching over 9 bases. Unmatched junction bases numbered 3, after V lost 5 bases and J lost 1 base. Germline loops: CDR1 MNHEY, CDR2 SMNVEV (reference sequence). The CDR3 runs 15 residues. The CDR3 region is CASSDRGLSNQPQHF. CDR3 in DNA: TGTGCCAGCAGTGACAGGGGGTTAAGCAATCAGCCCCAGCATTTT.

The CDR3 DNA sequence: TGTGCCAGCAGCCCAAATCTGGGCTCCCAGAACTATGGCTACACCTTC. Translating it yields CASSPNLGSQNYGYTF. This sequence joins TRBV14 and TRBJ1-2; D gene uncertain. The CDR3 loop spans 16 amino acids. Trimming took 4 bases from V and 2 from J, leaving 17 bases between them. Germline-derived CDR1 and CDR2 are SGHDN and FVKESK. Full variable domain (rest looked up from reference TRBV14 and TRBJ1-2): EAGVTQFPSHSVIEKGQTVTLRCDPISGHDNLYWYRRVMGKEIKFLLHFVKESKQDESGMPNNRFLAERTGGTYSTLKVQPAELEDSGVYFCASSPNLGSQNYGYTFGSGTRLTVV.

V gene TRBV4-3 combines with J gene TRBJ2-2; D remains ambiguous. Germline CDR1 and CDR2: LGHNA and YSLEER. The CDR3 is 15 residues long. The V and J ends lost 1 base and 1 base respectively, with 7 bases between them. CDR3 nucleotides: TGCGCCAGCAGCCAAGTCTCCTGGAACACCGGGGAGCTGTTTTTT. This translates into CASSQVSWNTGELFF.

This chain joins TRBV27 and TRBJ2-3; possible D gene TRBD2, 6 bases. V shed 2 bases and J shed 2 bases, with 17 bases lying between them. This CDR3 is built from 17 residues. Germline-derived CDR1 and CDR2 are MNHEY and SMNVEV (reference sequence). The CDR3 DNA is TGTGCCAGCAGTTTAAGGTGGAGGGACCTATTCACAGATACGCAGTATTTT. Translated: CASSLRWRDLFTDTQYF.

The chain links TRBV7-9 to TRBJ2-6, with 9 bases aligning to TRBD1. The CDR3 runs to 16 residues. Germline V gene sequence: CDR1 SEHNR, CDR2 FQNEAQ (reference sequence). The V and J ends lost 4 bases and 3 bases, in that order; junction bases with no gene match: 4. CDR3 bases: TGTGCCAGCAGCTCCGACAGGGGGTATGGGGCCAACGTCCTGACTTTC. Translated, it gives CASSSDRGYGANVLTF. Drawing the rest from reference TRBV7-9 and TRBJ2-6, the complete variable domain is DTGVSQNPRHKITKRGQNVTFRCDPISEHNRLYWYRQTLGQGPEFLTYFQNEAQLEKSRLLSDRFSAERPKGSFSTLEIQRTEQGDSAMYLCASSSDRGYGANVLTFGAGSRLTVL.

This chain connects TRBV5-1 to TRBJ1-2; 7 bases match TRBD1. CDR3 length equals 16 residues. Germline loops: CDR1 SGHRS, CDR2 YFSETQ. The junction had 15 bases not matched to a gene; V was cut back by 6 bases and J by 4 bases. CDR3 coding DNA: TGCGCCAGCACCGTCATTGGAACAGGGGCCGCCTATGGCTACACCTTC. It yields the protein CASTVIGTGAAYGYTF.

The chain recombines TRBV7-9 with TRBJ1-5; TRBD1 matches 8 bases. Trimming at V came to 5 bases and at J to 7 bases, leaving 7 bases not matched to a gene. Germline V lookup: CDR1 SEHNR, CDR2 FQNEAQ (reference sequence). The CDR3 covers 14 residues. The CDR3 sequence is CASSHDRGGQPQHF. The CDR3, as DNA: TGTGCCAGCAGCCACGACAGGGGTGGCCAGCCCCAGCATTTT.

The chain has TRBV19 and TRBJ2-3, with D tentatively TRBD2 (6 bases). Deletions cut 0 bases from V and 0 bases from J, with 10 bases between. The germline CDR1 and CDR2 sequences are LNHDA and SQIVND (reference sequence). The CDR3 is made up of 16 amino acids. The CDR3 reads CASSIDNSGSTDTQYF. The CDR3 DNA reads TGTGCCAGTAGTATAGATAACAGCGGGAGCACAGATACGCAGTATTTT.

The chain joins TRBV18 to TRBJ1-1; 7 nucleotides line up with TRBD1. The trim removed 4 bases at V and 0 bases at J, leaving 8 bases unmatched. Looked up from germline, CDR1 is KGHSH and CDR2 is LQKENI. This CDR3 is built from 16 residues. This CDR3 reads CASSQRDSLMNTEAFF. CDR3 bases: TGTGCCAGCTCACAGCGGGACAGCCTCATGAACACTGAAGCTTTCTTT.

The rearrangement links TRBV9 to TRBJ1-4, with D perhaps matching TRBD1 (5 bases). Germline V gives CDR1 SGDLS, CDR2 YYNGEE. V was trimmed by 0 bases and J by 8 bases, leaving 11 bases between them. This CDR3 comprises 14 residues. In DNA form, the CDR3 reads TGTGCCAGCAGCGTAGGCAGGGAAGCGGAAAAACTGTTTTTT. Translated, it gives CASSVGREAEKLFF.